The 21 T cell receptor beta chains listed next were all sequenced from one sample in a study of T cell changes during pregnancy in multiple sclerosis. Profiling relied on immunoSEQ multiplex PCR, and the TCRdb table lists in-frame clones only, not all of them. Among under 35,000 clones, more than 75% were seen once, and the ten largest hold roughly 8%. The sequencing here drew on CD8+ T cells from peripheral blood mononuclear cells, taken after pregnancy. The receptor source for this set is a female donor with multiple sclerosis, enrolled in a pregnancy study.

This rearrangement joins TRBV19 to TRBJ2-7; tentatively, D is TRBD1 (5 bases). The germline V gene has CDR1 LNHDA and CDR2 SQIVND (reference sequence). The CDR3 covers 13 residues. V lost 5 bases to trimming and J lost 0 bases, with 8 bases between them. CDR3 DNA: TGTGCCAGTAGTCACAGGCCCTCCTACGAGCAGTACTTC. It encodes CASSHRPSYEQYF.

The chain carries TRBV21-1 and TRBJ1-5; whether TRBD1, the table's D call, matches the DNA was not checked. TRBV21-1 corresponds to a pseudogene. The CDR3 covers 12 residues. The CDR3, as DNA: TGTGCCAGCTTAGGGGAAAGTCAGCCCCAGCATTTT. This translates into CASLGESQPQHF.

The V gene is TRBV9, the J gene TRBJ2-2, with TRBD2 as a possible D gene (7 bases). The CDR3 extends over 16 amino acids. Germline V lookup: CDR1 SGDLS, CDR2 YYNGEE. Trimming shortened V by 3 bases and J by 0 bases, and 12 bases separated the two germline ends. CDR3 sequence: CASSEGGGANTGELFF. The DNA for the CDR3 is TGTGCCAGCAGCGAGGGGGGAGGGGCGAACACCGGGGAGCTGTTTTTT.

This clone came up a few times. This sequence joins TRBV7-8 and TRBJ2-7, with D possibly being TRBD1 (6 bases). This CDR3 is 14 amino acids long. The V gene's germline CDR1 is SGHVS and CDR2 FQNEAQ. Trimming took off 5 bases at V and 1 base at J, with 12 bases between the two ends. The CDR3 loop is CASSPGTSSYEQYF. The CDR3 bases are TGTGCCAGCAGCCCCGGGACATCATCCTACGAGCAGTACTTC.

Only a few counts were recorded for this clone. The gene calls are TRBV5-1 and TRBJ1-1, with no clear D. V was trimmed by 4 bases and J by 1 base, leaving 11 bases between them. CDR1 is SGHRS, CDR2 YFSETQ, per germline. The CDR3 loop spans 14 amino acids. For the CDR3, the DNA is TGCGCCAGCAGCCCCTATGAGGGGAACACTGAAGCTTTCTTT. The encoded protein is CASSPYEGNTEAFF.

The chain combines TRBV6-6 with TRBJ1-1; 8 bases line up with TRBD1. J was trimmed by 4 bases and V by 2 bases; bases with no gene match: 6. The CDR3 is 15 amino acids. CDR1 is MNHNY and CDR2 is SVGAGI in the germline V gene (reference sequence). CDR3 DNA: TGTGCCAGCAGTTACCCTCGACAGGGGAGCACTGAAGCTTTCTTT. Its protein is CASSYPRQGSTEAFF.

This chain links TRBV30 with TRBJ1-1; D is unresolved. The ends were cut back, 0 bases at V and 7 bases at J, with 12 bases in the middle. This CDR3 region has 13 residues. Germline V lookup: CDR1 GTSNPN, CDR2 SVGIG (reference sequence). The CDR3 nucleotides are TGTGCCTGGAGTGTACTGAGATCCGTTGAAGCTTTCTTT. Translated: CAWSVLRSVEAFF.

The chain employs TRBV18 and TRBJ1-2; TRBD1 matches at 7 bases. The CDR3 consists of 17 residues. Germline CDR1 reads KGHSH; CDR2 reads LQKENI. The V and J ends lost 3 bases and 0 bases, in that order; junction bases with no gene match: 10. The chain's CDR3 is CASSPAQGDLANYGYTF. CDR3 in DNA: TGTGCCAGCTCACCGGCCCAGGGGGACTTAGCTAACTATGGCTACACCTTC.

The chain couples TRBV7-8 to TRBJ2-7, with D possibly TRBD1 on 5 matching bases. CDR1 is SGHVS and CDR2 is FQNEAQ in the germline V gene. The CDR3 contains 14 residues. The V and J ends lost 2 bases and 3 bases respectively, with 11 bases between them. CDR3 DNA: TGTGCCAGCAGCTTAAAGGGGCTTATCTACGAGCAGTACTTC. Protein sequence: CASSLKGLIYEQYF.

This clone was picked up a small number of times. The chain joins TRBV6-1 to TRBJ2-3, with 16 nucleotides matching TRBD2. The CDR3 loop spans 15 amino acids. From germline, CDR1 is MNHNS and CDR2 SASEGT. Trimming removed 3 bases from V and 15 bases from J; junction bases left unmatched: 9. Written as DNA, the CDR3 is TGTGCCAGCAGTGAGGGGACTAGCGGGGGGGCCCTTCCCTATTTT. It specifies CASSEGTSGGALPYF.

The chain is built from TRBV18 and TRBJ2-2, with a possible D match to TRBD2 (6 bases). Trimming shortened V by 3 bases and J by 3 bases, and 17 bases separated the two germline ends. There are 17 residues in the CDR3. The germline V gene encodes CDR1 KGHSH and CDR2 LQKENI. The CDR3 sequence is CASSPPTRWEDTGELFF. The DNA for the CDR3 is TGTGCCAGCTCACCGCCGACTAGATGGGAGGACACCGGGGAGCTGTTTTTT.

This sequence joins TRBV5-6 and TRBJ1-6; D call uncertain. Germline V lookup: CDR1 SGHDT, CDR2 YYEEEE. The V end was cut by 0 bases, the J end by 9 bases, with 13 bases between. This CDR3 has 15 residues. CDR3 coding DNA: TGTGCCAGCAGCTTGGGATACAGCCCTGGTTCACCCCTCCACTTT. Its translation: CASSLGYSPGSPLHF.

The chain recombines TRBV6-5 with TRBJ1-2, with D unresolved. V shed 2 bases and J shed 5 bases, with 6 bases lying between them. The CDR3 loop spans 12 amino acids. Germline lookup yields CDR1 MNHEY and CDR2 SVGAGI. Here the CDR3 reads CASSYAGYGYTF. Here the CDR3 DNA reads TGTGCCAGCAGTTACGCGGGGTATGGCTACACCTTC.

The J gene is TRBJ1-2, the V gene TRBV5-1; D might be TRBD1 (6 bases). The germline CDR1 and CDR2 sequences are SGHRS and YFSETQ. The germline V and J ends were trimmed by 4 bases and 13 bases, with 20 bases remaining between them. The CDR3 length is 13 residues. The CDR3, as DNA: TGCGCCAGCAGCCCCGGGACACCGACGGGGAGCACCTTC. Amino acids: CASSPGTPTGSTF.

The rearrangement links TRBV6-1 to TRBJ2-3; D possibly corresponds to TRBD1 (5 bases). V lost 2 bases and J lost 3, with 15 bases in between. This CDR3 spans 16 amino acids. CDR1 is MNHNS and CDR2 is SASEGT in the germline V gene. The CDR3 nucleotides are TGTGCCAGCAGTGAAACGGACATGAGTCGAACAGATACGCAGTATTTT. Amino acids: CASSETDMSRTDTQYF.

The chain carries TRBV6-5 and TRBJ1-4; D remains ambiguous. Trimming pared 10 bases from V and 5 bases from J, leaving 5 bases between. The CDR3 contains 10 residues. CDR1 MNHEY and CDR2 SVGAGI come from the germline V gene. DNA for the CDR3: TGTGCCACCTTCAATGAAAAACTGTTTTTT. This encodes CATFNEKLFF.

The chain couples TRBV6-1 to TRBJ1-4; 12 bases match TRBD1. CDR1 is MNHNS, CDR2 SASEGT, per germline. V shed 5 bases, J shed 6 bases, and the junction held 4 bases outside the gene matches. This CDR3 is built from 15 residues. For the CDR3, the DNA is TGTGCCAGCAGTCCCGGGACAGGGGGCTATGAAAAACTGTTTTTT. This sequence encodes CASSPGTGGYEKLFF.

The rearrangement uses TRBV7-3 and TRBJ2-6; D remains unclear. V was trimmed by 3 bases and J by 1 base, leaving 13 bases between them. Germline lookup yields CDR1 SGHTA and CDR2 FQGTGA. The CDR3 runs to 17 residues. DNA for the CDR3: TGTGCCAGCAGCTTCCCATCCGATGAGTCTGGGGCCAACGTCCTGACTTTC. It encodes CASSFPSDESGANVLTF.

The gene calls are TRBV19 and TRBJ1-2; the match to TRBD1 covers 7 bases. Per germline, CDR1 LNHDA and CDR2 SQIVND (reference sequence). After removal of 5 bases from V and 7 bases from J, the junction contained 10 bases not matched to a gene. The length of the CDR3 is 14 residues. As DNA, the CDR3 is TGTGCCAGTAGTTCCATCACAGGGGTTGGTGGCTACACCTTC. Amino acids: CASSSITGVGGYTF.

The genes are TRBV28 and TRBJ2-7; 11 bases agree with TRBD2. CDR1 and CDR2 (germline): MDHEN, SYDVKM. The CDR3 contains 15 residues. V trimming: 8 bases; J trimming: 4 bases; junction bases outside the gene matches: 10. The CDR3 bases are TGTGCCAGCGCCGGGTCGACTAGCGGGGAATACGAGCAGTACTTC. This sequence encodes CASAGSTSGEYEQYF.

The chain couples TRBV27 to TRBJ1-1, with 7 bases matching TRBD1. The CDR3 has 15 amino acids. V trimming: 0 bases; J trimming: 3 bases; junction bases outside the gene matches: 4. Germline V gene data show CDR1 as MNHEY and CDR2 as SMNVEV (reference sequence). Here the CDR3 DNA reads TGTGCCAGCAGTTTATCGCCAGGGGGGTACACTGAAGCTTTCTTT. It yields the protein CASSLSPGGYTEAFF.